Listed below are T cell receptor beta chains from one sample, sequenced in a study of memory CD4+ T cells and cytomegalovirus serostatus. TCRdb's table, derived via immunoSEQ multiplex PCR, lists solely in-frame clones and lacks some. The sample consists of 50,000 to 60,000 clones, roughly four fifths of them appearing once. The sequencing sample was made of memory CD4+ T cells from blood. These TCRs come from an adult in good health and CMV-seronegative. CDR3s include the opening cysteine and the closing phenylalanine or tryptophan. The D gene is left open where the match is weak. Part of the rows lack a size; the others show once, few, many or a class for expanded clones.

TRBJ1-5 TRBV15 . once CATKLGAATDQPQHF TGTGCCACCAAGTTGGGTGCAGCAACAGATCAGCCCCAGCATTTT
TRBJ2-3 TRBV6-4 . . CASSPTTAVDTQYF TGTGCCAGCAGTCCGACCACAGCGGTAGATACGCAGTATTTT
TRBJ2-7 TRBV5-6 TRBD2 . CASSLIVTSGGSEQYF TGTGCCAGCAGCTTGATTGTGACTAGCGGGGGGAGCGAGCAGTACTTC
TRBJ2-3 TRBV14 . once CASSQDRVTPTDTQYF TGTGCCAGCAGCCAAGATCGGGTCACCCCCACAGATACGCAGTATTTT
TRBJ1-1 TRBV7-9 TRBD1 . CASSFTGDTEAFF TGTGCCAGCAGCTTCACAGGGGACACTGAAGCTTTCTTT
TRBJ1-1 TRBV6-1 TRBD1 . CASREDRETLFVTEAFF TGTGCCAGCAGAGAAGACAGGGAAACCCTTTTTGTCACTGAAGCTTTCTTT
TRBJ2-3 TRBV7-2 TRBD2 . CASGQRGTDTQYF TGTGCCAGCGGCCAGCGGGGGACAGATACGCAGTATTTT
TRBJ2-3 TRBV6-5 . . CASSYAGGVSTDTQYF TGTGCCAGCAGTTACGCCGGAGGGGTTAGCACAGATACGCAGTATTTT
TRBJ1-5 TRBV30 . once CAWSVNSNQPQHF TGTGCCTGGAGTGTAAATAGCAATCAGCCCCAGCATTTT
TRBJ1-3 TRBV11-2 . . CASSLVRGKSGNTIYF TGTGCCAGCAGCTTAGTTCGGGGGAAATCTGGAAACACCATATATTTT
TRBJ1-2 TRBV5-8 TRBD1 few CASSIPTGAAGYTF TGTGCCAGCAGCATCCCGACAGGGGCCGCTGGCTACACCTTC
TRBJ2-7 TRBV7-8 . . CASSQNRDEQYF TGTGCCAGCAGCCAAAACAGGGACGAGCAGTACTTC
TRBJ1-1 TRBV30 TRBD1 . CAWRAGLGRDRANTEAFF TGTGCCTGGAGAGCTGGGCTGGGGAGGGACAGGGCGAACACTGAAGCTTTCTTT
TRBJ2-5 TRBV30 . . CAWMDPGGGETQYF TGTGCCTGGATGGACCCCGGGGGCGGTGAGACCCAGTACTTC
TRBJ2-2 TRBV4-1 . . CASSQEGWVPLNTGELFF TGCGCCAGCAGCCAAGAGGGCTGGGTCCCTCTCAACACCGGGGAGCTGTTTTTT
TRBJ2-7 TRBV18 . . CASSPPVRLGYEQYF TGTGCCAGCTCACCACCTGTCCGACTCGGCTACGAGCAGTACTTC
TRBJ1-1 TRBV29-1 . . CSATQGHFSRAFF TGCAGCGCGACACAGGGACATTTTAGTAGAGCTTTCTTT
TRBJ1-2 TRBV7-2 . . CASSSGGGRTHYGYTF TGTGCCAGCAGCTCAGGCGGGGGTCGGACGCACTATGGCTACACCTTC
TRBJ1-1 TRBV27 . . CASSFGGNKNTEAFF TGTGCCAGCAGTTTTGGGGGGAATAAGAACACTGAAGCTTTCTTT
TRBJ2-7 TRBV5-1 TRBD1 . CASSLRDRGSYEQYF TGCGCCAGCAGCCTCCGGGACAGGGGCTCCTACGAGCAGTACTTC
TRBJ2-7 TRBV7-9 TRBD1 . CASSLAGTGFLQQYF TGTGCCAGCAGCTTAGCCGGGACAGGGTTCCTCCAGCAGTACTTC
TRBJ2-7 TRBV2 . . CASSKELRAIPPPSSYEQYF TGTGCCAGCAGTAAGGAGTTGAGGGCGATCCCCCCTCCGAGCTCCTACGAGCAGTACTTC
TRBJ2-7 TRBV7-9 TRBD2 once CASSWGGTSGDYEQYF TGTGCCAGCAGCTGGGGAGGGACTAGCGGGGACTACGAGCAGTACTTC
TRBJ2-7 TRBV6-1 . . CASSEALRGYEQYF TGTGCCAGCAGTGAAGCTTTACGGGGGTACGAGCAGTACTTC
TRBJ2-5 TRBV27 . few CASSSARGQTQYF TGTGCCAGCAGTTCCGCGAGGGGACAGACCCAGTACTTC
TRBJ1-1 TRBV4-1 . . CASSQGRALNTEAFF TGCGCCAGCAGCCAAGGTCGGGCTCTGAACACTGAAGCTTTCTTT
TRBJ1-1 TRBV25-1 . . CASSVGMGTEAFF TGTGCCAGCAGTGTAGGGATGGGCACTGAAGCTTTCTTT
TRBJ1-1 TRBV7-6 . few CASSSDSNTEAFF TGTGCCAGCAGCTCAGACAGTAACACTGAAGCTTTCTTT
TRBJ2-7 TRBV6-5 . . CASRGNRRSYEQYF TGTGCCAGCAGGGGCAACCGTCGCTCCTACGAGCAGTACTTC
TRBJ1-5 TRBV18 . . CASSPRGMSNQPQHF TGTGCCAGCTCACCAAGGGGGATGAGCAATCAGCCCCAGCATTTT
TRBJ2-7 TRBV10-3 . . CAITDSSYEQYF TGTGCCATCACAGACAGCTCCTACGAGCAGTACTTC
TRBJ2-1 TRBV19 TRBD2 . CASIPDWGGEQFF TGTGCCAGTATCCCGGACTGGGGGGGTGAGCAGTTCTTC
TRBJ2-2 TRBV5-1 . . CASSLNVGGGELFF TGCGCCAGCAGCTTAAATGTCGGCGGCGGGGAGCTGTTTTTT
TRBJ2-3 TRBV15 . . CATSREAGLSTDTQYF TGTGCCACCAGCAGAGAGGCGGGACTGAGCACAGATACGCAGTATTTT
TRBJ1-1 TRBV6-1 . . CASSDSGRDAFF TGTGCCAGCAGTGATTCTGGACGGGATGCTTTCTTT
TRBJ2-2 TRBV7-2 TRBD2 once CASSYRTSGWPGELFF TGTGCCAGCAGCTACCGGACTAGTGGGTGGCCCGGGGAGCTGTTTTTT
TRBJ1-2 TRBV29-1 TRBD1 . CSVTQGMEGYTF TGCAGCGTTACACAGGGGATGGAAGGCTACACCTTC
TRBJ1-5 TRBV4-1 . . CASRKDTTYSNQPQHF TGCGCCAGCAGAAAAGACACCACCTATAGCAATCAGCCCCAGCATTTT
TRBJ2-5 TRBV19 . . CASSVGNQETQYF TGTGCCAGTAGTGTGGGCAACCAAGAGACCCAGTACTTC
TRBJ1-1 TRBV19 TRBD1 . CASSMTGFGTEAFF TGTGCCAGTAGTATGACAGGGTTCGGCACTGAAGCTTTCTTT
TRBJ1-2 TRBV30 TRBD1 few CAWSRDRPYGYTF TGTGCCTGGAGCCGGGACAGGCCCTATGGCTACACCTTC
TRBJ2-5 TRBV5-1 TRBD2 . CASSPGLAGWETQYF TGCGCCAGCAGCCCCGGACTAGCGGGGTGGGAGACCCAGTACTTC